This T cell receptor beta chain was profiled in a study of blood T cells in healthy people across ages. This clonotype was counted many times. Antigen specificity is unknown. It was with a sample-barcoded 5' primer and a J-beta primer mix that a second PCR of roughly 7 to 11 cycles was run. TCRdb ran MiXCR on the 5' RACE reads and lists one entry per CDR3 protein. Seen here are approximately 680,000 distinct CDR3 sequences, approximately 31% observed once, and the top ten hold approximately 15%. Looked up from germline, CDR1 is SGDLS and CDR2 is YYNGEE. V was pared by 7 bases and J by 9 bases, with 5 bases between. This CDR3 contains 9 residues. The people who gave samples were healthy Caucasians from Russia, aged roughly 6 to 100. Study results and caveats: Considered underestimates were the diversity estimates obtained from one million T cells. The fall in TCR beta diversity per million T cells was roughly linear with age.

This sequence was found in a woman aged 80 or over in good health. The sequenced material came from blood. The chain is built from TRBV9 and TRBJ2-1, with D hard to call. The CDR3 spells CASGPEQFF. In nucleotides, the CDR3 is TGTGCCAGCGGGCCTGAGCAGTTCTTC.